This T cell receptor beta chain was documented in a study of shared clonotypes between healthy human individuals. The CDR3 is made up of 16 amino acids. V lost 4 bases to trimming and J lost 3 bases, with 19 bases between them. The germline gives CDR1 SGDLS, CDR2 YYNGEE. The assay was immunoSEQ multiplex PCR, and TCRdb's table has in-frame clones only and misses some. The sample lists about 480,000 clones, roughly 79% occurring once. This clone is a singleton in its sample. The chain recombines TRBV9 with TRBJ1-1, with D possibly matching TRBD1 (5 bases). This sequence was found in a woman aged 40 to 55 in good health. Some clones in this sample may be carry-over from other donors' samples. Sequencing was carried out using PBMCs. The CDR3 spells CASSFLPGLGDTEAFF. CDR3 sequence (DNA): TGTGCCAGCAGCTTTTTACCAGGGTTGGGTGACACTGAAGCTTTCTTT.